Below, one T cell receptor beta chain is given with its context. Its matching antigen is unknown. The sample originates from a study of T-cell memory formation after mild COVID-19. Study-wide points: Clonal second-wave expansions that peaked on day 37 had unconfirmed SARS-CoV-2 specificity.

This CDR3 has 13 amino acids. V lost 8 bases and J 4 bases, leaving 14 bases between the germline ends. MiXCR, applied by TCRdb to the 5' RACE reads, yields one record per CDR3 protein. This sample has about 290,000 distinct CDR3 sequences, with approximately 15% found just once. The clonotype was recovered from a man between 18 and 35 years old who had mild COVID-19 (a few samples of this study predate the infection). Cell type and time point are not known. The specimen sequenced was PBMCs or a T cell subset sorted from them (not recorded which). The chain joins TRBV12-3 or TRBV12-4 to TRBJ1-2; no definite D call. DNA of the CDR3: TGTGCCAGCTCTGATCCGCGGGGCTATGGCTACACCTTC. Its protein product is CASSDPRGYGYTF.